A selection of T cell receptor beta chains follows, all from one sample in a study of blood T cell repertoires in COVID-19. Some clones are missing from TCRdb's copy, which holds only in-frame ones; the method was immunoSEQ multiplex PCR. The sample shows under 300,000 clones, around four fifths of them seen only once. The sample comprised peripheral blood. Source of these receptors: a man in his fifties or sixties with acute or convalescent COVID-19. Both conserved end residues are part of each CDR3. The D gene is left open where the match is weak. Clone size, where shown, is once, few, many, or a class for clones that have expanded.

CDR3aa: CASSQVPATNEKLFF
CDR3nt: TGTGCCAGCTCCCAGGTACCTGCAACTAATGAAAAACTGTTTTTT
abundance: NA
d_gene: NA
v_gene: TRBV18
j_gene: TRBJ1-4

CDR3aa: CASSAGGGYGYTF
CDR3nt: TGTGCCAGCAGCGCCGGGGGAGGCTATGGCTACACCTTC
abundance: NA
d_gene: NA
v_gene: TRBV12-3/TRBV12-4
j_gene: TRBJ1-2

CDR3aa: CASSTGQSSGNTIYF
CDR3nt: TGCGCCAGCAGCACCGGACAGAGCTCTGGAAACACCATATATTTT
abundance: NA
d_gene: NA
v_gene: TRBV5-1
j_gene: TRBJ1-3

CDR3aa: CASRKKGLVEGSSYEQYF
CDR3nt: TGTGCCAGTAGGAAGAAAGGACTAGTAGAGGGAAGCTCCTACGAGCAGTACTTC
abundance: NA
d_gene: TRBD2
v_gene: TRBV19
j_gene: TRBJ2-7

CDR3aa: CASSQQLAGDTGELFF
CDR3nt: TGCGCCAGCAGCCAGCAACTAGCGGGAGACACCGGGGAGCTGTTTTTT
abundance: NA
d_gene: TRBD2
v_gene: TRBV4-1
j_gene: TRBJ2-2

CDR3aa: CASSPPGQGGDEQFF
CDR3nt: TGCGCCAGCAGCCCCCCGGGACAGGGTGGCGATGAGCAGTTCTTC
abundance: once
d_gene: TRBD1
v_gene: TRBV5-1
j_gene: TRBJ2-1

CDR3aa: CASSATGQGDTDTQYF
CDR3nt: TGTGCCAGCAGCGCCACCGGACAGGGGGACACAGATACGCAGTATTTT
abundance: NA
d_gene: TRBD1
v_gene: TRBV3-1/TRBV3-2
j_gene: TRBJ2-3

CDR3aa: CASSSWQLQYF
CDR3nt: TGTGCCAGCAGCTCTTGGCAGTTGCAGTACTTC
abundance: NA
d_gene: NA
v_gene: TRBV5-8
j_gene: TRBJ2-7

CDR3aa: CASNHGTESEAFF
CDR3nt: TGTGCCAGCAATCACGGGACAGAGAGTGAAGCTTTCTTT
abundance: NA
d_gene: TRBD1
v_gene: TRBV12-3/TRBV12-4
j_gene: TRBJ1-1

CDR3aa: CASSSGGVGLRDGYTF
CDR3nt: TGTGCCAGCAGTTCAGGGGGCGTGGGTCTGAGGGATGGCTACACCTTC
abundance: NA
d_gene: TRBD1
v_gene: TRBV27
j_gene: TRBJ1-2

CDR3aa: CASSYTGAGNTIYF
CDR3nt: TGTGCCAGCAGTTATACAGGGGCTGGAAACACCATATATTTT
abundance: NA
d_gene: TRBD1
v_gene: TRBV6-5
j_gene: TRBJ1-3

CDR3aa: CASSPRGQKLFF
CDR3nt: TGTGCCAGCAGTCCCCGGGGACAGAAACTGTTTTTT
abundance: NA
d_gene: TRBD1
v_gene: TRBV6-5
j_gene: TRBJ1-4

CDR3aa: CASSRGAQSTYEQYF
CDR3nt: TGTGCCAGCAGCCGGGGGGCACAGTCCACCTACGAGCAGTACTTC
abundance: NA
d_gene: NA
v_gene: TRBV5-8
j_gene: TRBJ2-7

CDR3aa: CASSLQGGNTIYF
CDR3nt: TGCGCCAGCAGCCTACAGGGCGGAAACACCATATATTTT
abundance: NA
d_gene: NA
v_gene: TRBV5-1
j_gene: TRBJ1-3

CDR3aa: CASSLNRDNYGYTF
CDR3nt: TGTGCCAGCAGCTTGAACAGGGATAACTATGGCTACACCTTC
abundance: once
d_gene: NA
v_gene: TRBV3-1/TRBV3-2
j_gene: TRBJ1-2

CDR3aa: CASRARGSRVGSYTF
CDR3nt: TGTGCCAGTAGGGCGAGGGGGAGCAGGGTCGGATCCTACACCTTC
abundance: NA
d_gene: NA
v_gene: TRBV19
j_gene: TRBJ1-2

CDR3aa: CASSITGDYEQYF
CDR3nt: TGTGCCAGTAGTATAACAGGCGACTACGAGCAGTACTTC
abundance: NA
d_gene: NA
v_gene: TRBV19
j_gene: TRBJ2-7

CDR3aa: CAWSVHRNGYTF
CDR3nt: TGTGCCTGGAGTGTACACCGAAATGGCTACACCTTC
abundance: NA
d_gene: NA
v_gene: TRBV30
j_gene: TRBJ1-2

CDR3aa: CASSGHRAGEQYF
CDR3nt: TGCGCCAGCAGCGGGCACAGGGCCGGCGAGCAGTACTTC
abundance: NA
d_gene: NA
v_gene: TRBV5-1
j_gene: TRBJ2-7

CDR3aa: CASSQDLAITYNEQFF
CDR3nt: TGCGCCAGCAGCCAAGATCTAGCGATAACCTACAATGAGCAGTTCTTC
abundance: NA
d_gene: NA
v_gene: TRBV4-1
j_gene: TRBJ2-1

CDR3aa: CASSLDSGRREKLFF
CDR3nt: TGTGCCAGCAGCTTGGATTCCGGGAGGCGTGAAAAACTGTTTTTT
abundance: NA
d_gene: NA
v_gene: TRBV7-9
j_gene: TRBJ1-4

CDR3aa: CASSIQGTDTQYF
CDR3nt: TGTGCCAGTAGTATCCAGGGCACAGATACGCAGTATTTT
abundance: once
d_gene: NA
v_gene: TRBV19
j_gene: TRBJ2-3

CDR3aa: CASSLASGRGAKNIQYF
CDR3nt: TGTGCCAGCAGCTTAGCTAGCGGGAGGGGAGCCAAAAACATTCAGTACTTC
abundance: NA
d_gene: TRBD2
v_gene: TRBV7-2
j_gene: TRBJ2-4

CDR3aa: CASGHEQYF
CDR3nt: TGTGCCAGCGGCCACGAGCAGTACTTC
abundance: NA
d_gene: NA
v_gene: TRBV5-6
j_gene: TRBJ2-7

CDR3aa: CASSREARTGHGNYGYTF
CDR3nt: TGTGCCAGCTCACGCGAAGCTCGGACAGGACACGGTAACTATGGCTACACCTTC
abundance: NA
d_gene: TRBD1
v_gene: TRBV18
j_gene: TRBJ1-2

CDR3aa: CASSIQGHSGNTIYF
CDR3nt: TGTGCCAGCAGCATTCAGGGACACTCTGGAAACACCATATATTTT
abundance: NA
d_gene: NA
v_gene: TRBV6-5
j_gene: TRBJ1-3

CDR3aa: CASSPGAGGHIQYF
CDR3nt: TGTGCCAGCAGCCCGGGGGCAGGGGGGCACATTCAGTACTTC
abundance: once
d_gene: NA
v_gene: TRBV7-8
j_gene: TRBJ2-4

CDR3aa: CASSPYRGMNTEAFF
CDR3nt: TGTGCCAGCAGTCCGTACAGGGGAATGAACACTGAAGCTTTCTTT
abundance: NA
d_gene: TRBD1
v_gene: TRBV28
j_gene: TRBJ1-1

CDR3aa: CASSVSGHPISDEQYF
CDR3nt: TGCGCCAGCAGCGTTTCGGGACATCCCATTTCGGACGAGCAGTACTTC
abundance: NA
d_gene: NA
v_gene: TRBV5-1
j_gene: TRBJ2-7

CDR3aa: CASSEQGQGGDGYTF
CDR3nt: TGCGCCAGCAGCGAGCAGGGACAGGGTGGCGATGGCTACACCTTC
abundance: NA
d_gene: TRBD1
v_gene: TRBV5-1
j_gene: TRBJ1-2

CDR3aa: CASSQVTGGYGYTF
CDR3nt: TGTGCCAGCAGCCAAGTTACGGGGGGATATGGCTACACCTTC
abundance: NA
d_gene: NA
v_gene: TRBV3-1/TRBV3-2
j_gene: TRBJ1-2

CDR3aa: CASSEGTGLNVQPQHF
CDR3nt: TGTGCCAGCAGCGAAGGGACAGGTCTTAATGTTCAGCCCCAGCATTTT
abundance: once
d_gene: TRBD1
v_gene: TRBV9
j_gene: TRBJ1-5

CDR3aa: CASSQEPQGLAYTGELFF
CDR3nt: TGCGCCAGCAGCCAAGAACCACAGGGCCTGGCGTACACCGGGGAGCTGTTTTTT
abundance: NA
d_gene: NA
v_gene: TRBV4-1
j_gene: TRBJ2-2

CDR3aa: CASSPDPGHRSHEQFF
CDR3nt: TGTGCCAGCAGTCCGGACCCGGGACATCGGTCACATGAGCAGTTCTTC
abundance: NA
d_gene: NA
v_gene: TRBV27
j_gene: TRBJ2-1

CDR3aa: CASSLRGQGPNEQFF
CDR3nt: TGTGCCAGCAGTTTACGGGGACAGGGTCCGAATGAGCAGTTCTTC
abundance: NA
d_gene: TRBD1
v_gene: TRBV27
j_gene: TRBJ2-1

CDR3aa: CASSSGPRAGGDTIYF
CDR3nt: TGTGCCAGCAGCTCAGGCCCGAGGGCAGGGGGCGACACCATATATTTT
abundance: NA
d_gene: TRBD1
v_gene: TRBV5-6
j_gene: TRBJ1-3

CDR3aa: CASRRQTNNSPLHF
CDR3nt: TGTGCCAGTAGACGACAGACGAATAATTCACCCCTCCACTTT
abundance: NA
d_gene: NA
v_gene: TRBV19
j_gene: TRBJ1-6

CDR3aa: CASSRTGAVYEQYF
CDR3nt: TGTGCCAGCAGTCGAACAGGGGCGGTCTACGAGCAGTACTTC
abundance: NA
d_gene: TRBD1
v_gene: TRBV27
j_gene: TRBJ2-7

CDR3aa: CASSIRGGGTEAFF
CDR3nt: TGTGCCAGCAGCATCAGGGGCGGGGGCACTGAAGCTTTCTTT
abundance: NA
d_gene: NA
v_gene: TRBV5-5
j_gene: TRBJ1-1

CDR3aa: CASSLADRERTGAFF
CDR3nt: TGCGCCAGCAGCTTGGCTGACAGGGAACGAACCGGAGCTTTCTTT
abundance: NA
d_gene: TRBD1
v_gene: TRBV5-1
j_gene: TRBJ1-1

CDR3aa: CASSLGQGAGGYTF
CDR3nt: TGTGCCAGCAGCTTAGGACAGGGGGCTGGTGGCTACACCTTC
abundance: NA
d_gene: TRBD1
v_gene: TRBV7-2
j_gene: TRBJ1-2

CDR3aa: CASSHGYRGPNEKLFF
CDR3nt: TGTGCCAGCAGCCATGGATACAGGGGGCCTAATGAAAAACTGTTTTTT
abundance: NA
d_gene: TRBD1
v_gene: TRBV5-4
j_gene: TRBJ1-4

CDR3aa: CASSAGGPEAFF
CDR3nt: TGTGCCAGCAGTGCGGGCGGACCAGAAGCTTTCTTT
abundance: NA
d_gene: NA
v_gene: TRBV5-6
j_gene: TRBJ1-1

CDR3aa: CASSIDSGRGYGYTF
CDR3nt: TGTGCCAGTAGTATAGACTCAGGCAGGGGCTATGGCTACACCTTC
abundance: NA
d_gene: NA
v_gene: TRBV19
j_gene: TRBJ1-2

CDR3aa: CASSLGPDSGNEKLFF
CDR3nt: TGTGCCAGCAGCTTAGGTCCGGACTCCGGTAATGAAAAACTGTTTTTT
abundance: NA
d_gene: NA
v_gene: TRBV7-2
j_gene: TRBJ1-4

CDR3aa: CASSKVSSGSYEQYF
CDR3nt: TGTGCCAGCAGCAAAGTATCCAGCGGAAGCTACGAGCAGTACTTC
abundance: NA
d_gene: NA
v_gene: TRBV21-1
j_gene: TRBJ2-7

CDR3aa: CATSSVTGDSYEQYF
CDR3nt: TGTGCCACCAGCAGTGTTACAGGGGATAGCTACGAGCAGTACTTC
abundance: NA
d_gene: TRBD1
v_gene: TRBV15
j_gene: TRBJ2-7

CDR3aa: CASSLEELAGRDTQYF
CDR3nt: TGCGCCAGCAGCCTAGAGGAATTAGCGGGACGAGATACGCAGTATTTT
abundance: once
d_gene: TRBD2
v_gene: TRBV5-1
j_gene: TRBJ2-3

CDR3aa: CASSSRDRDLYGYTF
CDR3nt: TGTGCCAGCAGCTCCCGTGACAGGGACCTCTATGGCTACACCTTC
abundance: NA
d_gene: TRBD1
v_gene: TRBV5-6
j_gene: TRBJ1-2

CDR3aa: CAWSVTEGHLYGYTF
CDR3nt: TGTGCCTGGAGTGTCACCGAAGGACATCTCTATGGCTACACCTTC
abundance: once
d_gene: NA
v_gene: TRBV30
j_gene: TRBJ1-2

CDR3aa: CASSAGQASYEQYF
CDR3nt: TGTGCCAGCAGCGCGGGACAGGCCTCCTACGAGCAGTACTTC
abundance: NA
d_gene: TRBD1
v_gene: TRBV9
j_gene: TRBJ2-7

CDR3aa: CASSYSNSGGSPGSSYNEQFF
CDR3nt: TGTGCCAGCAGTTACTCGAACAGCGGGGGATCCCCTGGGAGCTCCTACAATGAGCAGTTCTTC
abundance: once
d_gene: TRBD2
v_gene: TRBV6-2/TRBV6-3
j_gene: TRBJ2-1

CDR3aa: CASSYAQGNQPQHF
CDR3nt: TGTGCCAGCAGTTACGCCCAGGGGAATCAGCCCCAGCATTTT
abundance: once
d_gene: NA
v_gene: TRBV6-5
j_gene: TRBJ1-5